These 16 T cell receptor beta chains were all obtained from the same sample, sequenced in a study of radiotherapy plus CTLA-4 blockade in lung cancer (dated by TCRdb to between 2017 and 2018). Library preparation used the immunoSEQ multiplex PCR assay. Not all clones reach the TCRdb copy of this immuneACCESS table, which keeps in-frame sequences only. Checked studies attribute under half of the gap to unresolved V genes and leave the rest unexplained. This sample has about 110,000 clones in its table, and about 83% of those were observed once. The ten largest account for under 3% of the sample. The material was peripheral blood, obtained from a patient treated with radiotherapy plus ipilimumab. These receptors were obtained from a human donor with non-small cell lung cancer that progressed on radiotherapy plus ipilimumab. Some clones in this sample may be carry-over from other donors' samples.

The chain links TRBV5-1 to TRBJ1-1; D is unresolved. Between the trimmed V and J ends, which lost 0 bases and 0 bases, there was a span of 6 bases. The CDR3 totals 14 residues. The germline V gene encodes CDR1 SGHRS and CDR2 YFSETQ. Written as DNA, the CDR3 is TGCGCCAGCAGCTTGGACAGCGTGAACACTGAAGCTTTCTTT. Its protein product is CASSLDSVNTEAFF.

This sequence joins TRBV6-6 and TRBJ1-6; D is possibly TRBD1 (5 bases). The CDR3 runs to 15 residues. CDR1 is MNHNY, CDR2 SVGAGI, per germline (reference sequence). V lost 3 bases and J lost 5, with 11 bases in between. Here the CDR3 DNA reads TGTGCCAGCAGTTATACGAGGGGAAATAATTCACCCCTCCACTTT. Encoded protein: CASSYTRGNNSPLHF.

The chain combines TRBV27 with TRBJ2-3, with D possibly being TRBD1 or TRBD2 (5 bases each). Germline-derived CDR1 and CDR2 are MNHEY and SMNVEV (reference sequence). Trimming shortened V by 3 bases and J by 3 bases, and 16 bases separated the two germline ends. There are 16 residues in the CDR3. This chain's CDR3 is CASSFKVGRITDTQYF. CDR3 nucleotide sequence: TGTGCCAGCAGTTTCAAGGTGGGACGGATTACAGATACGCAGTATTTT.

This clone was found a few times. The chain has TRBV10-3 and TRBJ2-7; no definite D call. This CDR3 has 14 residues. The germline CDR1 and CDR2 sequences are ENHRY and SYGVKD. Trimming left V 3 bases short and J 4 bases short, with 13 bases between. CDR3 in amino acids: CAISDQRLEYEQYF. The CDR3, as DNA: TGTGCCATCAGTGACCAGCGCTTGGAATACGAGCAGTACTTC.

The chain carries TRBV7-9 and TRBJ1-1; no clear D gene. The CDR3 totals 16 residues. The V end lost 8 bases, the J end lost 3 bases, and 22 bases lay between the germline ends. CDR1 and CDR2 from the germline V gene are SEHNR and FQNEAQ (reference sequence). CDR3 loop: CASPLVGREDDTEAFF. The CDR3 region has the DNA TGTGCCAGCCCCCTTGTGGGGAGGGAGGATGACACTGAAGCTTTCTTT.

The chain combines TRBV5-6 with TRBJ1-1; D unclear. This CDR3 spans 14 amino acids. V lost 4 bases and J 0 bases, leaving 10 bases between the germline ends. Per germline, CDR1 SGHDT and CDR2 YYEEEE. The CDR3 reads CASSAGTVNTEAFF. CDR3 in DNA: TGTGCCAGCAGCGCGGGTACAGTGAACACTGAAGCTTTCTTT.

This chain joins TRBV18 and TRBJ1-1; D might be TRBD1 (5 bases). V gave up 3 bases and J gave up 1 base, with 9 bases separating them. This CDR3 region has 14 residues. CDR1 KGHSH and CDR2 LQKENI come from the germline V gene. CDR3 DNA: TGTGCCAGCTCACCGCTTGGACAGAACACTGAAGCTTTCTTT. Protein product: CASSPLGQNTEAFF.

As for this clone: The final CDR3 position lacks the conserved phenylalanine or tryptophan, pointing to a likely read error. J is TRBJ1-2 and V is TRBV5-4; weak D call: TRBD1 (6 bases). The CDR3 covers 16 residues. The germline CDR1 and CDR2 sequences are SGHNT and YYREEE (reference sequence). V was shortened by 4 bases and J by 1 base, with 17 bases between the two germline ends. CDR3 bases: TGTGCCAGCAGCCCCCTACAGGGAAACCTTAACTATGGCTACACCCTC. This translates into CASSPLQGNLNYGYTL.

The gene calls are TRBV5-6 and TRBJ1-2, with D perhaps TRBD1 (5 bases). Germline CDR1 SGHDT, CDR2 YYEEEE. This CDR3 contains 13 residues. V gave up 2 bases and J gave up 7 bases, with 12 bases separating them. The CDR3 region has the DNA TGTGCCAGCAGCTTTCCAGGGTATTTTGGCTACACCTTC. It codes for CASSFPGYFGYTF.

CDR3 in amino acids: CASSSGTGAETQYF. The CDR3 region has the DNA TGTGCCAGCAGCTCCGGGACAGGGGCAGAGACCCAGTACTTC. The genes are TRBV7-2 and TRBJ2-5; 10 bases fit TRBD1. Germline-derived CDR1 and CDR2 are SGHTA and FQGNSA. The CDR3 covers 14 residues. Trimming at V came to 4 bases and at J to 4 bases, leaving 3 bases not matched to a gene.

This chain connects TRBV5-1 to TRBJ1-5; TRBD1 might be the D (6 bases). The germline gives CDR1 SGHRS, CDR2 YFSETQ. The CDR3 has 16 residues. Trimming stripped 0 bases from V and 6 bases from J, with 16 bases between. CDR3 in amino acids: CASSLDGGGYGQPQHF. The CDR3 DNA is TGCGCCAGCAGCTTGGATGGAGGGGGATACGGTCAGCCCCAGCATTTT.

The rearrangement links TRBV4-1 to TRBJ2-7, with 7 bases aligning to TRBD1. After removal of 4 bases from V and 6 bases from J, the junction contained 12 bases not matched to a gene. The CDR3 loop spans 15 amino acids. The germline V gene encodes CDR1 MGHRA and CDR2 YSYEKL. CDR3 amino acids: CASSPEGGTRSEQYF. The CDR3 coding sequence is TGCGCCAGCAGCCCGGAAGGGGGCACACGGAGCGAGCAGTACTTC.

V gene TRBV5-1 combines with J gene TRBJ2-5; 9 bases line up with TRBD1. CDR3 size: 16 residues. The V gene's germline CDR1 is SGHRS and CDR2 YFSETQ. The J segment lost 1 base and the V segment lost 0 bases, leaving 4 bases of the junction unmatched. CDR3 amino acids: CASSLGGQGSQETQYF. The CDR3 region has the DNA TGCGCCAGCAGCTTGGGGGGACAGGGAAGCCAAGAGACCCAGTACTTC.

Of note for this clone: Compared with germline, one end of the junction differs, possibly owing to a read error. The V gene is TRBV30, the J gene TRBJ2-7, with 7 bases that match TRBD1. Germline V lookup: CDR1 GTSNPN, CDR2 SVGIG (reference sequence). This CDR3 comprises 12 residues. The CDR3 sequence is CAWSGDSPRASF. DNA of the CDR3: TGTGCCTGGAGCGGGGACAGCCCGCGGGCAAGCTTC.

This chain joins TRBV7-8 and TRBJ1-6; D uncertain. Trimming left V 5 bases short and J 7 bases short, with 18 bases between. The germline CDR1 and CDR2 sequences are SGHVS and FQNEAQ. There are 16 residues in the CDR3. CDR3 residues: CASSVTAGSHNSPLHF. CDR3 DNA sequence: TGTGCCAGCAGCGTTACCGCCGGGAGCCACAATTCACCCCTCCACTTT. The full variable domain, with the rest looked up from reference TRBV7-8 and TRBJ1-6, is GAGVSQSPRYKVAKRGQDVALRCDPISGHVSLFWYQQALGQGPEFLTYFQNEAQLDKSGLPSDRFFAERPEGSVSTLKIQRTQQEDSAVYLCASSVTAGSHNSPLHFGNGTRLTVT.

The chain joins TRBV7-8 to TRBJ1-2, with D hard to call. Germline CDR1 is SGHVS and CDR2 is FQNEAQ. CDR3 length: 16 amino acids. Trimming took 5 bases from V and 0 from J, leaving 16 bases between them. In DNA form, the CDR3 reads TGTGCCAGCAGCCCCCGAGGGAGCCTTACTAACTATGGCTACACCTTC. This sequence encodes CASSPRGSLTNYGYTF.